This TCR beta chain derives from a study of blood T cell repertoires in COVID-19. Study information: Acute and convalescent COVID-19 specimens originated in the United States, Italy and Spain.

In the authors' methods: From reference gene primer amplification, estimates of nucleated cell counts were derived. Profiling relied on immunoSEQ multiplex PCR, and the TCRdb table lists in-frame clones only, not all of them. The V and J calls and clone size are taken from that table; D and trimming were inferred from the DNA. Among just over 80,000 clones listed, about three quarters were seen once. Germline lookup yields CDR1 MNHEY and CDR2 SMNVEV (reference sequence). V was pared by 5 bases and J by 8 bases, with 9 bases between. This CDR3 comprises 12 residues. Sample: peripheral blood. J is TRBJ1-4 and V is TRBV27, with D hard to call. The receptor was derived from a woman older than 75 with active or convalescent COVID-19. CDR3: CASSDNREKLFF. The CDR3 DNA reads TGTGCCAGCAGTGACAACAGAGAAAAACTGTTTTTT.